The 24 T cell receptor beta chains listed next were all sequenced from one sample in a study of blood T cell repertoires in COVID-19. Sequenced by immunoSEQ multiplex PCR; TCRdb stores in-frame clones only, minus some. The sample has 70,000 to 95,000 clones; about four fifths are singletons. Material: peripheral blood. The origin of the receptors is a human donor in a cohort sampled during active COVID-19.

V and J are TRBV5-1 and TRBJ1-1; D remains unclear. The V gene lost 0 bases and the J gene lost 0 bases, with 6 bases spanning the gap. Germline CDR1 and CDR2: SGHRS and YFSETQ. CDR3 length: 14 residues. CDR3 in DNA: TGCGCCAGCAGCTTGGAATCAGTGAACACTGAAGCTTTCTTT. It is translated as CASSLESVNTEAFF.

Only one count was recorded for this clone. This chain connects TRBV10-2 to TRBJ2-1, with 8 bases lining up with TRBD2. The length of the CDR3 is 16 residues. V lost 7 bases, J lost 9 bases, and 17 bases stayed unmatched. In germline, CDR1 is WSHSY, CDR2 SAAADI. The CDR3 loop reads CASKGGAAGAHLEQFF. In DNA, the CDR3 is TGCGCCAGCAAGGGGGGCGCAGCGGGGGCCCACCTTGAGCAGTTCTTC.

The gene calls are TRBV4-1 and TRBJ2-7; TRBD1 aligns across 7 bases. Germline CDR1 MGHRA, CDR2 YSYEKL. The CDR3 has 15 residues. J was trimmed by 0 bases and V by 6 bases; bases with no gene match: 8. The CDR3 DNA reads as TGCGCCAGCAGTCAACCGGGACAGCTCTCCTACGAGCAGTACTTC. Protein: CASSQPGQLSYEQYF.

This clone was detected once. The CDR3: CASSTNGGGWETQYF. The CDR3 nucleotides read TGTGCCAGCAGTACCAACGGGGGGGGCTGGGAGACCCAGTACTTC. This chain links TRBV27 with TRBJ2-5, with 8 bases that match TRBD2. The germline gives CDR1 MNHEY, CDR2 SMNVEV (reference sequence). The CDR3 loop spans 15 amino acids. V shed 5 bases and J 5 bases; nucleotides not matched to a gene: 10.

The rearrangement uses TRBV6-1 and TRBJ2-7; a possible D gene is TRBD1 (5 bases). Trimming shortened V by 2 bases and J by 4 bases, and 6 bases separated the two germline ends. Germline lookup yields CDR1 MNHNS and CDR2 SASEGT. This CDR3 has 12 amino acids. CDR3 sequence (DNA): TGTGCCAGCAGTGAAAGGGGTTACGAGCAGTACTTC. As protein: CASSERGYEQYF.

J is TRBJ2-3 and V is TRBV15; D is undetermined. The CDR3 loop spans 14 amino acids. Germline assignment: CDR1 LNHNV and CDR2 YYDKDF (reference sequence). Trimming took 7 bases from V and 6 from J, leaving 17 bases between them. CDR3 residues: CATKLDLGRDTQYF. Written as DNA, the CDR3 is TGTGCCACCAAGCTAGATCTCGGCCGGGATACGCAGTATTTT.

The V and J genes are TRBV3-1 (or the pseudogene TRBV3-2) and TRBJ2-5; 7 positions match TRBD1. There are 11 residues in the CDR3. J was trimmed by 14 bases and V by 3 bases; bases with no gene match: 6. CDR1 LGHDT and CDR2 YNNKEL come from the germline V gene (reference sequence). CDR3 bases: TGTGCCAGCAGCCATCGGGACAGTGCCTACTTC. Protein: CASSHRDSAYF.

The gene calls are TRBV2 and TRBJ2-6; no clear D. This CDR3 has 15 amino acids. In germline, CDR1 is SNHLY, CDR2 FYNNEI. Trimming took off 5 bases at V and 0 bases at J, with 8 bases between the two ends. Written as DNA, the CDR3 is TGTGCCAGCAGTCCAGAAGTCTCTGGGGCCAACGTCCTGACTTTC. Encoded protein: CASSPEVSGANVLTF.

This sequence joins TRBV4-1 and TRBJ1-2, with 7 positions matching TRBD1. This CDR3 has 14 amino acids. In germline, CDR1 is MGHRA, CDR2 YSYEKL. V gave up 0 bases and J gave up 6 bases; unmatched junction bases: 4. The CDR3 loop reads CASSQDDRVHGYTF. CDR3 in DNA: TGCGCCAGCAGCCAAGATGACAGGGTACATGGCTACACCTTC.

V usage is TRBV9 and J usage is TRBJ1-3; TRBD1 aligns across 7 bases. V gave up 3 bases and J gave up 1 base; unmatched junction bases: 7. Per germline, CDR1 SGDLS and CDR2 YYNGEE. CDR3 length: 16 residues. In DNA, the CDR3 is TGTGCCAGCAGCGCTTCGACAGGGAGGTCTGGAAACACCATATATTTT. This gives the protein CASSASTGRSGNTIYF.

V usage is TRBV10-3 and J usage is TRBJ2-7; D is perhaps TRBD1 (5 bases). The V and J ends lost 10 bases and 1 base respectively, with 11 bases between them. The CDR3 spans 12 residues. Germline V lookup: CDR1 ENHRY, CDR2 SYGVKD. In nucleotides, the CDR3 is TGTGCCACCCAAGGGGTTTCCTACGAGCAGTACTTC. This sequence encodes CATQGVSYEQYF.

The rearrangement joins TRBV6-4 to TRBJ2-6; D not resolved. V gave up 4 bases and J gave up 0 bases, with 10 bases separating them. Looked up from germline, CDR1 is MRHNA and CDR2 is SNTAGT. The length of the CDR3 is 16 residues. DNA for the CDR3: TGTGCCAGCAGTGTAATGTGGAGCTCTGGGGCCAACGTCCTGACTTTC. Translation: CASSVMWSSGANVLTF.

V gene TRBV11-3 combines with J gene TRBJ2-1, with TRBD2 identical over 9 bases. The CDR3 length is 16 residues. V was pared by 4 bases and J by 3 bases, with 7 bases of the junction left unmatched. CDR1 and CDR2 from the germline V gene are SGHNT and YENEEA. CDR3 loop: CASSSGGTSIYNEQFF. The CDR3 bases are TGTGCCAGCAGCTCCGGCGGGACTAGCATCTACAATGAGCAGTTCTTC.

The chain combines TRBV7-8 with TRBJ1-1; D may be TRBD1 (5 bases). Germline CDR1 SGHVS, CDR2 FQNEAQ. This CDR3 contains 13 residues. Trimming left V 1 base short and J 10 bases short, with 13 bases between. CDR3 nucleotide sequence: TGTGCCAGCAGCTTAGGCCAGGGCTTTCCAGCTTTCTTT. Encoded protein: CASSLGQGFPAFF.

In its sample, this clone was seen a few times. At the DNA level, this CDR3 is encoded by other sequences in the same sample as well. The CDR3 loop is CASSAGTANQPQHF. The CDR3 nucleotides are TGTGCCAGCAGTGCCGGGACAGCTAATCAGCCCCAGCATTTT. This rearrangement joins TRBV2 to TRBJ1-5, with 7 bases lining up with TRBD1. The germline CDR1 and CDR2 sequences are SNHLY and FYNNEI. Trimming cost V 4 bases and J 4 bases; bases outside gene matches: 4. This CDR3 comprises 14 residues.

The rearrangement links TRBV4-1 to TRBJ1-2, with 9 bases fitting TRBD1. The trim removed 5 bases at V and 4 bases at J, leaving 8 bases unmatched. The CDR3 has 15 residues. Germline CDR1 reads MGHRA; CDR2 reads YSYEKL. As DNA, the CDR3 is TGCGCCAGCAGCTCGCTGGGACAGGGCTCCTATGGCTACACCTTC. Protein sequence: CASSSLGQGSYGYTF.

This rearrangement joins TRBV29-1 to TRBJ2-7; 9 bases agree with TRBD1. CDR1 is SQVTM, CDR2 ANQGSEA, per germline. V lost 6 bases and J lost 5; bases outside the gene matches: 11. This CDR3 spans 14 amino acids. CDR3 DNA sequence: TGCAGCGTCGGGGTCGGGACAGGGAATAACGAGCAGTACTTC. It codes for CSVGVGTGNNEQYF.

J is TRBJ2-1 and V is TRBV5-1, with TRBD1 matching over 9 bases. There are 14 residues in the CDR3. Germline V gene lookup returns CDR1 SGHRS and CDR2 YFSETQ. The V and J ends lost 4 bases and 5 bases, in that order; junction bases with no gene match: 4. CDR3 bases: TGCGCCAGCAGCGCCGGGACAGGGAACAATGAGCAGTTCTTC. Translating it yields CASSAGTGNNEQFF.

The V call is TRBV6-5, the J call TRBJ1-1, with 9 bases aligning to TRBD1. The J segment lost 3 bases and the V segment lost 6 bases, leaving 8 bases of the junction unmatched. CDR3 length: 15 amino acids. Germline lookup yields CDR1 MNHEY and CDR2 SVGAGI. The CDR3 is CASRLNRGQDTEAFF. The CDR3, as DNA: TGTGCCAGCAGACTGAACAGGGGGCAGGACACTGAAGCTTTCTTT.

This CDR3 reads CASPPQDQLAKNIQYF. CDR3 DNA sequence: TGCGCCAGCCCCCCACAGGACCAACTAGCCAAAAACATTCAGTACTTC. The chain couples TRBV5-1 to TRBJ2-4; TRBD1 is a possible D gene (5 bases). Trimming removed 7 bases from V and 0 bases from J, with 17 bases in between. The CDR3 has 16 amino acids. From germline, CDR1 is SGHRS and CDR2 YFSETQ.

The rearrangement links TRBV11-3 to TRBJ2-1; 14 bases are a match to TRBD2. The CDR3 has 16 residues. V shed 5 bases and J 6 bases; nucleotides not matched to a gene: 6. Germline loops: CDR1 SGHNT, CDR2 YENEEA. This CDR3 reads CASSPRTSGGSNEQFF. CDR3 bases: TGTGCCAGCAGCCCGCGGACTAGCGGGGGGAGCAATGAGCAGTTCTTC.

The chain couples TRBV6-1 to TRBJ2-7, with D tentatively TRBD1 (6 bases). The CDR3 has 18 amino acids. The V gene lost 3 bases and the J gene lost 2 bases, with 23 bases spanning the gap. From germline, CDR1 is MNHNS and CDR2 SASEGT. Written as DNA, the CDR3 is TGTGCCAGCAGTGATCAAGGAGCTGTGGGACAAGAGGCCTACGAGCAGTACTTC. As protein: CASSDQGAVGQEAYEQYF.

V usage is TRBV5-1 and J usage is TRBJ1-2; TRBD1 matches 7 bases. The germline V gene encodes CDR1 SGHRS and CDR2 YFSETQ. This CDR3 has 14 amino acids. J was trimmed by 6 bases and V by 2 bases; bases with no gene match: 7. DNA of the CDR3: TGCGCCAGCAGCTTAAATCGACAGGGCGATGGCTACACCTTC. The encoded protein is CASSLNRQGDGYTF.

This chain links TRBV2 with TRBJ2-7, with 7 bases fitting TRBD1. Germline V gives CDR1 SNHLY, CDR2 FYNNEI. CDR3 size: 15 residues. J gave up 2 bases and V 4 bases, and 8 bases lay outside the gene matches. The CDR3 region has the DNA TGTGCCAGCAGTGTAGGGACAGCACCCCCCTACGAGCAGTACTTC. Its translation is CASSVGTAPPYEQYF.